This T cell receptor (beta chain) emerged from a study of CXCR3-negative and CXCR3-positive naive CD8 T cells. Looking at the study overall: TRB reads totalled about 140 million, about 1.5 +/- 0.3 million per library. Study outcomes and limitations: The TRBV-TRBJ usage of naive CXCR3-negative and CXCR3-positive cells was similar, but that of memory cells differed. Post-cryopreservation CXCR3 expression was partly diminished, and the bulk of assays employed fresh PBMCs.

Points on this clonotype: Its antigen is not identified.

CDR1 and CDR2 (germline): MDHEN, SYDVKM. This CDR3 region has 14 residues. The libraries of TRB cDNA were prepared using 5' RACE with UMI labels. For each CDR3 protein, TCRdb gives one entry from its re-call of the 5' RACE reads, without DNA. The sample holds about 43,000 distinct CDR3 sequences. Every subset of CD8+ T cells was sorted in triplicate at 300,000 or so cells each. J is TRBJ2-7 and V is TRBV28; TCRdb calls TRBD1, which cannot be checked without DNA. This TCR was sampled from a human donor in good health. Some clones in this sample may be carry-over from other donors' samples. Specimen: memory CD8+ T cells from blood. The CDR3 reads CASSTGTDSYEQYF.